The TCR beta chain described here comes from a study of shared clonotypes between healthy human individuals. Study-wide points: Relative to memory subsets, naive subsets generally showed larger estimated richness. Sampling included only blood; tissue repertoires likely differ.

Remarks on this clone: Its cognate antigen is unknown.

The CDR3 sequence is 12 residues long. The germline V and J ends were trimmed by 5 bases and 7 bases, with 12 bases remaining between them. Germline CDR1 and CDR2: SGHDT and YYEEEE. The genomic DNA of each subset was split evenly across several immunoSEQ plates. Replicate PCRs run on sorted subsets employed approximately 180 ng DNA, approximately 30,000 T cell genomes. Profiling relied on immunoSEQ multiplex PCR, and the TCRdb table lists in-frame clones only, not all of them. The data contain over a million clones, 97% to 99% of them singletons. The sample comprised naive CD4+ T cells sorted from blood. Subset indicated: CD45RA+ positively selected. V gene TRBV5-6 combines with J gene TRBJ2-5; possibly TRBD1 or TRBD2 for D (5 bases each). The clonotype originates from a man in his thirties or forties in good health. CDR3 nucleotides: TGTGCCAGCAGTAGAGAGAGGGGGACCCAGTACTTC. It specifies CASSRERGTQYF.